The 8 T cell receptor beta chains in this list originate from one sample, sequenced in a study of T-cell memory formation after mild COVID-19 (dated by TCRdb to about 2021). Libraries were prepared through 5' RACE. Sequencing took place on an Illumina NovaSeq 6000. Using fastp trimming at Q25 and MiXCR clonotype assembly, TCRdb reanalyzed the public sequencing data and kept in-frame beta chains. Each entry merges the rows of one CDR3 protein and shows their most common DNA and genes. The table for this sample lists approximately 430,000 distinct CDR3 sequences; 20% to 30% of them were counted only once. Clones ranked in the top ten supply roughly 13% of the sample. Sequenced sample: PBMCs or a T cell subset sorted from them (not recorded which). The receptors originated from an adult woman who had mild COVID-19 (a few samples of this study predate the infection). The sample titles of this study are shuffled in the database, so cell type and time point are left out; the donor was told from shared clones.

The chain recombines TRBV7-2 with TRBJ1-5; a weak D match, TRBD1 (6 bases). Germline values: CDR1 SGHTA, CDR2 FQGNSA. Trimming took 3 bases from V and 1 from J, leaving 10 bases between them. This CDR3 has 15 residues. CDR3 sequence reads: CASSFGGASNQPQHF. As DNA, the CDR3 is TGTGCCAGCAGCTTCGGGGGGGCCAGCAATCAGCCCCAGCATTTT. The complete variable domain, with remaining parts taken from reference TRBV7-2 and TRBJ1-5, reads GAGVSQSPSNKVTEKGKDVELRCDPISGHTALYWYRQSLGQGLEFLIYFQGNSAPDKSGLPSDRFSAERTGGSVSTLTIQRTQQEDSAVYLCASSFGGASNQPQHFGDGTRLSIL.

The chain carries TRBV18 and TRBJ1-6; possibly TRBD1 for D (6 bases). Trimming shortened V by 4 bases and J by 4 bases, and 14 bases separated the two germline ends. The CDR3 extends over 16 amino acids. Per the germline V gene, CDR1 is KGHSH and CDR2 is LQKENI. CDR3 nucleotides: TGTGCCAGCTCACATACATCAGGACAGTATAATTCACCCCTCCACTTT. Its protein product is CASSHTSGQYNSPLHF.

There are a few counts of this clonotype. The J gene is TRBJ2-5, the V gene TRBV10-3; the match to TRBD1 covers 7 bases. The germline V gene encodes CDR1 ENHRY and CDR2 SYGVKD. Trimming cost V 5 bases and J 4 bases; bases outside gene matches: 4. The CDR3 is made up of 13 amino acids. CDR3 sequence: CAISLTGVETQYF. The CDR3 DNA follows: TGTGCCATCAGTCTAACAGGGGTAGAGACCCAGTACTTC.

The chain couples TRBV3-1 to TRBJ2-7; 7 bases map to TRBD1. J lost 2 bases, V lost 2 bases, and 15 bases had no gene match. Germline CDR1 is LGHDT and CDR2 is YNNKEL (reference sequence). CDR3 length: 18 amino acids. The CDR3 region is CASSQFVSGQQMTYEQYF. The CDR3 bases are TGTGCCAGCAGCCAATTCGTGTCGGGACAGCAAATGACCTACGAGCAGTACTTC.

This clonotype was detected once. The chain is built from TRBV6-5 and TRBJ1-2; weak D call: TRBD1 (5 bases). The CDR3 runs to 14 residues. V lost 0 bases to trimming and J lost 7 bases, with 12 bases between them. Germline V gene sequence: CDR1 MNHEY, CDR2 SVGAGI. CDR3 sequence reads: CASSYSGGAGGYTF. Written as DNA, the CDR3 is TGTGCCAGCAGTTACTCTGGAGGGGCGGGTGGCTACACCTTC.

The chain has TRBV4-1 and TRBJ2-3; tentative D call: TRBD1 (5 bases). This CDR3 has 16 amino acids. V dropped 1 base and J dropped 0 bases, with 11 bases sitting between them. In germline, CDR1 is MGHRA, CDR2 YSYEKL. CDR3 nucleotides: TGCGCCAGCAGCCAAGGGTGGGGCGTTAGCACAGATACGCAGTATTTT. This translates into CASSQGWGVSTDTQYF.

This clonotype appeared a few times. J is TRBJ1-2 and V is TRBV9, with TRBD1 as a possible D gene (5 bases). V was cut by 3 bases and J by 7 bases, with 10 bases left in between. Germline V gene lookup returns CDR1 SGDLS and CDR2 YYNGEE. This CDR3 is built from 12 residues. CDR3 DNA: TGTGCCAGCAGCGCAGGGACTCGTGGCTACACCTTC. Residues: CASSAGTRGYTF.

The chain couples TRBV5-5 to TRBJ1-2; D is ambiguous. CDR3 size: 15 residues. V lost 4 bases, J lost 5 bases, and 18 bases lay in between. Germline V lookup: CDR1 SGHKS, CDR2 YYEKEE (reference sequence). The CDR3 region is CASSMLPGASYGYTF. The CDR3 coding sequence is TGTGCCAGCAGCATGTTACCGGGAGCATCTTATGGCTACACCTTC.